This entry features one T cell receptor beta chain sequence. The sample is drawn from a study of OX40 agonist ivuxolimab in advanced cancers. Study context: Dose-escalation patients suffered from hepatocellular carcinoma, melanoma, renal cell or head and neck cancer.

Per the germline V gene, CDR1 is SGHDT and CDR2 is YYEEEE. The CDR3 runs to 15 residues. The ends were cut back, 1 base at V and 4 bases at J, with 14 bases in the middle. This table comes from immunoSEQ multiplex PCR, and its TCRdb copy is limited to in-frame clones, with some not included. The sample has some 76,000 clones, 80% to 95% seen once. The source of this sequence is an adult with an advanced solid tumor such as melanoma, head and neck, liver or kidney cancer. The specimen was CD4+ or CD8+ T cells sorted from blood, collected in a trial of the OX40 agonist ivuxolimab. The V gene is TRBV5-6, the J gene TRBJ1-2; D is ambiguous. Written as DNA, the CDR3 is TGTGCCAGCAGCTTGCTGACATCCCCTACCTATGGCTACACCTTC. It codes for CASSLLTSPTYGYTF.